Listed below are T cell receptor beta chains from one sample, sequenced in a study of blood T cell repertoires in COVID-19. TCRdb keeps only in-frame clones here, not all; method: immunoSEQ multiplex PCR. The data show tens of thousands of clones, approximately 79% seen once. What was sequenced was peripheral blood. The receptors were sampled from a man aged 60-69 years with acute or convalescent COVID-19. Each CDR3 is given with its conserved first and last residue. The D gene is left open where the match is weak. Clone size is not always given. Where it is, it says once, few, many or a class for expanded clones.

NA | few | TRBJ1-1 | TRBV18 | TGTGCCAGCTCACTCCAACCCGGGACAATGAACACTGAAGCTTTCTTT | CASSLQPGTMNTEAFF
NA | NA | TRBJ2-2 | TRBV4-3 | TGCGCCAGCAGCCAGGCTAGCTCTACGAACACCGGGGAGCTGTTTTTT | CASSQASSTNTGELFF
NA | NA | TRBJ2-2 | TRBV28 | TGTGCCAGCAGCCCCCCATTTCACACCGGGGAGCTGTTTTTT | CASSPPFHTGELFF
TRBD1 | NA | TRBJ2-7 | TRBV11-2 | TGTGCCAGCAGTTTGACAGGGACCTACGAGCAGTACTTC | CASSLTGTYEQYF
TRBD1 | NA | TRBJ2-1 | TRBV9 | TGTGCCAGCAGCGTAGGGGACAGGAATGAGCAGTTCTTC | CASSVGDRNEQFF
TRBD2 | NA | TRBJ2-2 | TRBV7-8 | TGTGCCAGCAGCCCAACGAGCGGGAGATTCGCCGGGGAGCTGTTTTTT | CASSPTSGRFAGELFF
NA | NA | TRBJ1-5 | TRBV6-2/TRBV6-3 | TGTGCCAGCAGGCCTACGGGGGGTTATCAGCCCCAGCATTTT | CASRPTGGYQPQHF
NA | NA | TRBJ2-1 | TRBV4-2 | TGTGCCAGCAGCCACCTCGGTGGGAGCTACAATGAGCAGTTCTTC | CASSHLGGSYNEQFF
NA | NA | TRBJ2-3 | TRBV6-4 | TGTGCCAGCAGCCCTGAAGAGGTGGGAGATACGCAGTATTTT | CASSPEEVGDTQYF
NA | NA | TRBJ2-1 | TRBV28 | TGTGCCAGCAGTTTTGCGGGCAGGGAGCAGTTCTTC | CASSFAGREQFF
NA | NA | TRBJ1-1 | TRBV2 | TGTGCCAGCAGACCCAGGAGGGGCACTGAAGCTTTCTTT | CASRPRRGTEAFF
NA | NA | TRBJ2-1 | TRBV28 | TGTGCCAGCAGTTTATGGCTTCGGTGGGAGCAGTTCTTC | CASSLWLRWEQFF
TRBD2 | NA | TRBJ2-5 | TRBV11-2 | TGTGCCAGCAGCAAGGGACTAGCAGAAGAGACCCAGTACTTC | CASSKGLAEETQYF
TRBD1 | NA | TRBJ1-1 | TRBV5-6 | TGTGCCAGCAGCACACCACAGGGGTTGGACACTGAAGCTTTCTTT | CASSTPQGLDTEAFF
NA | NA | TRBJ2-7 | TRBV5-1 | TGCGCCAGCAGATTTAGGGGCGAATACGAGCAGTACTTC | CASRFRGEYEQYF
NA | NA | TRBJ2-1 | TRBV28 | TGTGCCAGCAGTCGGCGGCCTGGGAGCCACCCCTACAATGAGCAGTTCTTC | CASSRRPGSHPYNEQFF
NA | NA | TRBJ2-4 | TRBV28 | TGTGCCAGCAGCGGCGCTAGCCGGGCCAAAAACATTCAGTACTTC | CASSGASRAKNIQYF
NA | NA | TRBJ1-2 | TRBV3-1/TRBV3-2 | TGTGCCAGCAGCCCCCCTGGAGGACGGAGCTCAAACAACTATGGCTACACCTTC | CASSPPGGRSSNNYGYTF
NA | NA | TRBJ2-7 | TRBV7-2 | TGTGCCAGCAGCTCTTACAGGTTTTCCTACGAGCAGTACTTC | CASSSYRFSYEQYF
TRBD2 | NA | TRBJ2-1 | TRBV5-1 | TGCGCCAGCAGCTTGGATGTGAGACTAGCGGGAGGGAGCTCCTACAATGAGCAGTTCTTC | CASSLDVRLAGGSSYNEQFF
TRBD1 | few | TRBJ1-1 | TRBV6-6 | TGTGCCAGCAGACAGGGGGGGCTCACTGAAGCTTTCTTT | CASRQGGLTEAFF
NA | NA | TRBJ2-5 | TRBV19 | TGTGCCAGTAGTCTCTCCACGGGAAGAGAGACCCAGTACTTC | CASSLSTGRETQYF
TRBD1 | NA | TRBJ1-5 | TRBV5-6 | TGTGCCAGCAGCTTGGGCTGGACAGGGAATCAGCCCCAGCATTTT | CASSLGWTGNQPQHF
TRBD1 | NA | TRBJ1-2 | TRBV29-1 | TGCAGCGTTGGAGGACAGGTTGGGGGCTACACCTTC | CSVGGQVGGYTF
TRBD1 | NA | TRBJ1-4 | TRBV4-1 | TGCGCCAGCAGCCAGGGGACAGGGGGCCGAAAACTGTTTTTT | CASSQGTGGRKLFF
TRBD1 | NA | TRBJ1-5 | TRBV10-2 | TGCGCCAGCGGGACAGGGAATCAGCCCCAGCATTTT | CASGTGNQPQHF
NA | once | TRBJ2-5 | TRBV9 | TGTGCCAGCAGCGTAGGGAGAGCTCGAGAAGAGACCCAGTACTTC | CASSVGRAREETQYF
TRBD2 | NA | TRBJ2-1 | TRBV27 | TGTGCCAGCAATCCCACCAGAGCGGGAACCTACAATGAGCAGTTCTTC | CASNPTRAGTYNEQFF
NA | NA | TRBJ1-1 | TRBV3-1/TRBV3-2 | TGTGCCAGCAGCCAAGTCCGTAGACAGTCGACCACTGAAGCTTTCTTT | CASSQVRRQSTTEAFF
NA | NA | TRBJ2-1 | TRBV19 | TGTGCCAGTAGTATCTCGGAGGGCCGAAATGAGCAGTTCTTC | CASSISEGRNEQFF
TRBD2 | NA | TRBJ2-1 | TRBV24-1 | TGTGCCACCAGTGATTTGAGGGTAGCGGGGATGGTCAATGAGCAGTTCTTC | CATSDLRVAGMVNEQFF
NA | NA | TRBJ1-2 | TRBV20-1 | TGCAGTGCTAGTCCCAGAAACTATGGCTACACCTTC | CSASPRNYGYTF
NA | few | TRBJ2-1 | TRBV27 | TGTGCCAGCAGGACGAGAAGGGGCTCCTACAATGAGCAGTTCTTC | CASRTRRGSYNEQFF
NA | NA | TRBJ2-7 | TRBV6-6 | TGTGCCAGCAGTTACCTTCGCTACGAGCAGTACTTC | CASSYLRYEQYF
TRBD2 | NA | TRBJ2-1 | TRBV29-1 | TGCAGCGTTGGGCGGGAGGGCCTTAATGAGCAGTTCTTC | CSVGREGLNEQFF
NA | NA | TRBJ2-3 | TRBV24-1 | TGTGCCACCAGTGACCGGGGACTTTATGGCCCAGATACGCAGTATTTT | CATSDRGLYGPDTQYF
NA | NA | TRBJ1-4 | TRBV7-9 | TGTGCCAGCAGCTTAAGGGGCCGATCAGGGGAAAAACTGTTTTTT | CASSLRGRSGEKLFF
NA | NA | TRBJ1-2 | TRBV2 | TGTGCCAGCAGTGAGCAGGGAGGTGGCTACACCTTC | CASSEQGGGYTF
TRBD2 | NA | TRBJ2-7 | TRBV7-9 | TGTGCCAGCAGTCTAGCGGGAGACGAGCAGTACTTC | CASSLAGDEQYF
NA | NA | TRBJ2-4 | TRBV19 | TGTGCCAGTACGAAAGGATGGGGCGCGGATTCTGAGGACATTCAGTACTTC | CASTKGWGADSEDIQYF
NA | NA | TRBJ1-1 | TRBV19 | TGTGCCAGTAGTATAGGAGGGTCTGGGACTGAAGCTTTCTTT | CASSIGGSGTEAFF
NA | NA | TRBJ2-7 | TRBV10-3 | TGTGCCATCAGTGATGACACAACCTACGAGCAGTACTTC | CAISDDTTYEQYF
TRBD2 | NA | TRBJ2-7 | TRBV10-3 | TGTGCCATCAGTGACCCCCTAGCGGGAGAGAGCTACGAGCAGTACTTC | CAISDPLAGESYEQYF
NA | few | TRBJ2-5 | TRBV18 | TGTGCCAGCTCATACCGGGAGACCCAGTACTTC | CASSYRETQYF
TRBD1 | few | TRBJ1-1 | TRBV2 | TGTGCCAGCAGTACACAGGGGACCACTGAAGCTTTCTTT | CASSTQGTTEAFF
TRBD1 | few | TRBJ1-2 | TRBV12-3/TRBV12-4 | TGTGCCAGCAGCCACAGGGGGCAGGGTGGCTACACCTTC | CASSHRGQGGYTF